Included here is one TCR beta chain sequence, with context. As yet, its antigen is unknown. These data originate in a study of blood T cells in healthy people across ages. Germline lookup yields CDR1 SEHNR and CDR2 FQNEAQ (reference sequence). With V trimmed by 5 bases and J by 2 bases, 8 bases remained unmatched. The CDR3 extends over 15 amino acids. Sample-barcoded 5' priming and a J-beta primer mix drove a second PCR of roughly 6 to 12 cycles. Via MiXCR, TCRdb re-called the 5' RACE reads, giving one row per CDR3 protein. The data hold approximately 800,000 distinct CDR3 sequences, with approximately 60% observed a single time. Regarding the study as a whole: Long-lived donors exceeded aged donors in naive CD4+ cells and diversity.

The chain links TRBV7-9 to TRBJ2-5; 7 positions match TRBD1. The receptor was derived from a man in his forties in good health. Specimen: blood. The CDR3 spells CASSRIWTGQETQYF. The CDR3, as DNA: TGTGCCAGCAGCCGCATCTGGACAGGTCAAGAGACCCAGTACTTC.